This T cell receptor (beta chain) was found in a study of OX40 agonist ivuxolimab in advanced cancers. Some background on the complete study: Ivuxolimab was a fully human IgG2 agonistic monoclonal antibody targeting the costimulatory receptor OX40 (CD134). Intravenous ivuxolimab was administered to patients every 2 weeks at six dose levels: 0.01, 0.1, 0.3, 1.5, 3 and 10 mg/kg. Among the roughly 50 dose-escalation patients, roughly 20 had hepatocellular carcinoma, about 15 melanoma, 9 renal cell carcinoma and 9 head and neck cancer. The dose-escalation cohort was over 70% male with a mean age of about 60 years, ranging from roughly 23 to 90. Prior anti-PD-1, anti-PD-L1 or anti-CTLA-4 therapy was permitted, and checkpoint inhibitors had been received by about 44% of dose-escalation patients. Three dose-escalation patients achieved partial responses, one with hepatocellular carcinoma and two with cutaneous melanoma. Peripheral TCRbeta sequencing aimed to test whether ivuxolimab altered TCR sequence diversity and caused clonal T-cell expansion. The paper reports the monotherapy dose-escalation portion (N of about 50 patients) of the phase I ivuxolimab trial. Beyond this particular receptor, the publication reports: Which antigens the clonally expanded peripheral T cells were specific for was not determined. Clonal expansion of both CD4+ and CD8+ blood T cells was observed from baseline to week 6 at doses 0.1 to 3.0 mg/kg. In the 0.1-3.0 mg/kg groups, partial responders had among the lowest normalized peripheral clonal expansion, particularly in CD8+ T cells. After ivuxolimab, CD8+ T cells had more expanded clones than CD4+ T cells on average. Low levels of normalized T-cell clonal expansion were also seen in some nonresponding patients.

As regards this clone: Its antigen remains undetermined. Per-nucleotide qualities are absent, and no much larger clonotype sits a single base away.

The trial excluded patients who had a history of autoimmune disease or who were on systemic immunosuppression. In every dose cohort, peripheral blood was drawn for TCR sequencing at baseline, cycle 4 day 1, and cycle 7 day 1. The samples were drawn from a first-in-human, open-label, multicenter phase I dose-escalation trial of ivuxolimab. Adults with locally advanced or metastatic melanoma, renal cell, hepatocellular, or head and neck squamous cell carcinoma were enrolled in the trial. Before TCR sequencing, CD4+ and CD8+ T cells were separately sorted from peripheral blood. CDR3 length: 16 amino acids, cysteine to phenylalanine. Only the CDR3 region is kept as DNA, spanning 48 bases read in frame from base 1. Trimming leaves V shorter by 3 bases and J shorter by 3 bases, with the junction holding 10 bases beyond the gene matches. In the germline V gene, CDR1 corresponds to SGDLS and CDR2 to YYNGEE.

For sequencing of the TCRbeta CDR3 region, genomic DNA was extracted from the sorted cells. The immunoSEQ Assay was used for sequencing of TCRbeta CDR3 regions. The table was pulled from immuneACCESS by TCRdb, which kept in-frame rearrangements only. Such tables lose some clones; where checked, under half of the loss comes from unresolved V genes, and the rest has no known cause. The sample data list roughly 44,000 clones, and around nine tenths of these were observed just once. The leading ten clones occupy approximately 13% of the sample. This receptor chain uses TRBV9 and TRBJ2-5, and 8 junctional nucleotides match TRBD1. The specimen was CD4+ or CD8+ T cells sorted from blood, collected in a trial of the OX40 agonist ivuxolimab. This TCR came from an adult with an advanced solid tumor such as melanoma, head and neck, liver or kidney cancer. The CDR3 here reads CASSAPGQGAKETQYF. The DNA sequence follows: TGTGCCAGCAGCGCCCCAGGACAGGGAGCAAAAGAGACCCAGTACTTC.